The clone carrying this TCR beta chain was counted only a few times. This sample stems from a study of blood T cell repertoires in COVID-19. About the study: Samples of COVID-19 (acute and convalescent) were obtained from the United States, Italy and Spain. PBMCs, B-cell-depleted T cells, or T cells were the source of the cDNA or gDNA that made up the material.

The CDR3 extends over 13 amino acids. Germline V gene lookup returns CDR1 SGHNT and CDR2 YENEEA. V lost 3 bases and J lost 4, with 9 bases in between. Per the original data handling: The assay estimated nucleated cells by amplifying reference gene primers. Method: immunoSEQ multiplex PCR; TCRdb's copy keeps in-frame clones and lacks some. V and J calls and clone size are those listed in that table; D and trimming were worked out from the DNA. Of roughly 120,000 clones listed, less than 80% were seen once; the top ten hold 2.5%. Material: peripheral blood. The sequence derives from a man aged 50-59 years with acute or convalescent COVID-19. The chain uses TRBV11-3 and TRBJ1-1; D unclear. This CDR3 reads CASSLRGSTEAFF. DNA of the CDR3: TGTGCCAGCAGCTTGCGAGGGAGCACTGAAGCTTTCTTT.